This is a list of T cell receptor beta chains from one sample in a study of cytomegalovirus exposure and HLA in healthy donors. Assay used: immunoSEQ multiplex PCR; TCRdb lists only in-frame clones, some missing. In the table there are 110,000 or so clones, 77% of which are singletons. The sample taken for sequencing was PBMCs. The receptors shown here come from a young man in good health and CMV-seropositive. Each CDR3 is given with its conserved first and last residue. The order of the fields is D gene, V gene, CDR3 protein. A D gene is named only where the DNA matches it firmly.

d_gene: NA
v_gene: TRBV18
CDR3aa: CASSPTLGDNTEAFF

d_gene: NA
v_gene: TRBV7-6
CDR3aa: CASSLAERRGPYYEQFF

d_gene: TRBD2
v_gene: TRBV25-1
CDR3aa: CASSASALDSGIWETQYF

d_gene: TRBD1
v_gene: TRBV15
CDR3aa: CATSLSPGQGLRGQPQHF

d_gene: TRBD1
v_gene: TRBV6-4
CDR3aa: CASSRTGTDNYGYTF

d_gene: TRBD1
v_gene: TRBV6-5
CDR3aa: CASSLWDRGNTEAFF

d_gene: TRBD2
v_gene: TRBV19
CDR3aa: CASSWASGEYEQYF

d_gene: TRBD1
v_gene: TRBV30
CDR3aa: CAWSRGQGSSGNTIYF

d_gene: NA
v_gene: TRBV9
CDR3aa: CASSVATVYNEQFF

d_gene: NA
v_gene: TRBV9
CDR3aa: CASSGGGTEAFF

d_gene: NA
v_gene: TRBV6-1
CDR3aa: CASSEAADTQYF

d_gene: NA
v_gene: TRBV18
CDR3aa: CASSPSDRPTGNTIYF

d_gene: NA
v_gene: TRBV13
CDR3aa: CASSPKYRASYNEQFF

d_gene: NA
v_gene: TRBV6-5
CDR3aa: CASSYSAGEGEQYF

d_gene: NA
v_gene: TRBV30
CDR3aa: CAWSIGVVSYEQYF

d_gene: TRBD1
v_gene: TRBV19
CDR3aa: CASSIDLTGGDTEAFF

d_gene: TRBD1
v_gene: TRBV6-1
CDR3aa: CASNPRDRGLQPQHF

d_gene: NA
v_gene: TRBV5-5
CDR3aa: CASSQTGANYGYTF

d_gene: TRBD2
v_gene: TRBV6-6
CDR3aa: CASSYSRGANTGELFF

d_gene: TRBD1
v_gene: TRBV29-1
CDR3aa: CSGTGDFYEQYF

d_gene: TRBD1
v_gene: TRBV4-1
CDR3aa: CASSQVTGGTMNTEAFF

d_gene: TRBD2
v_gene: TRBV7-2
CDR3aa: CASSLERGGEQYF

d_gene: NA
v_gene: TRBV27
CDR3aa: CASSHGWEGPTEAFF

d_gene: TRBD2
v_gene: TRBV6-5
CDR3aa: CASSWRGGRDEQFF

d_gene: NA
v_gene: TRBV7-7
CDR3aa: CASSLSGIGNTGELFF

d_gene: NA
v_gene: TRBV28
CDR3aa: CASSLYAGAAYGYTF

d_gene: NA
v_gene: TRBV28
CDR3aa: CASIERTEAFF

d_gene: NA
v_gene: TRBV2
CDR3aa: CASTRGGQETQYF

d_gene: NA
v_gene: TRBV9
CDR3aa: CASSVQTGLDYGYTF

d_gene: NA
v_gene: TRBV28
CDR3aa: CASSQGGAYNEQFF

d_gene: TRBD1
v_gene: TRBV18
CDR3aa: CASSPGDRGRNQPQHF

d_gene: NA
v_gene: TRBV14
CDR3aa: CASSLRQSTDTQYF

d_gene: NA
v_gene: TRBV4-1
CDR3aa: CASSLYSYLGYTF

d_gene: NA
v_gene: TRBV5-6
CDR3aa: CASSRDWAGGGDTQYF

d_gene: NA
v_gene: TRBV28
CDR3aa: CASSFEHLATNEKLFF

d_gene: TRBD1
v_gene: TRBV15
CDR3aa: CATSRDGTGGNEKLFF

d_gene: TRBD1
v_gene: TRBV9
CDR3aa: CASSTRTGPNTEAFF

d_gene: TRBD2
v_gene: TRBV4-1
CDR3aa: CASSQGRGLAGGGGELFF

d_gene: TRBD1
v_gene: TRBV11-1
CDR3aa: CASSLARGTGENTEAFF

d_gene: NA
v_gene: TRBV4-1
CDR3aa: CASSQEGSGTRELFF

d_gene: NA
v_gene: TRBV27
CDR3aa: CASSPLGTTMDEQYF

d_gene: NA
v_gene: TRBV2
CDR3aa: CASSDPGSPLHF

d_gene: NA
v_gene: TRBV28
CDR3aa: CATSDSLNTEAFF

d_gene: NA
v_gene: TRBV28
CDR3aa: CASSLAGHTDTQYF

d_gene: TRBD1
v_gene: TRBV6-1
CDR3aa: CASSDRGGGPLHF

d_gene: NA
v_gene: TRBV7-2
CDR3aa: CASSLEQDTMSYTF

d_gene: TRBD2
v_gene: TRBV25-1
CDR3aa: CASSDLAGGIQVTGELFF

d_gene: NA
v_gene: TRBV6-5
CDR3aa: CASSYRWADSYNEQFF

d_gene: TRBD1
v_gene: TRBV6-5
CDR3aa: CASSSGGSGNQPQHF

d_gene: NA
v_gene: TRBV6-1
CDR3aa: CASSSPREQYF

d_gene: TRBD1
v_gene: TRBV2
CDR3aa: CASMGDRADYEQYF

d_gene: NA
v_gene: TRBV11-1
CDR3aa: CASSLQEFYEQYF

d_gene: TRBD1
v_gene: TRBV7-6
CDR3aa: CASSPTGGFIEDTEAFF

d_gene: TRBD2
v_gene: TRBV13
CDR3aa: CASSLGLAGESYNEQFF

d_gene: TRBD1
v_gene: TRBV5-1
CDR3aa: CASSSGTGDNQPQHF

d_gene: TRBD2
v_gene: TRBV5-4
CDR3aa: CASSILTSGGDTDTQYF